The present T cell receptor (beta chain) was sequenced within a study of T-cell reconstitution after alpha-beta-depleted transplantation in children. Germline-derived CDR1 and CDR2 are SGDLS and YYNGEE. The CDR3 extends over 13 amino acids. V was shortened by 0 bases and J by 3 bases, with 3 bases between the two germline ends. This sample's TCRbeta library carried unique molecular identifier barcodes. Each CDR3 protein gets one entry after TCRdb re-called the PCR reads with MiXCR. The sample has some 830,000 distinct CDR3 sequences, under 20% seen once. Many counts were recorded for this clonotype. This sequence originates from a male patient younger than 18 who had a stem cell transplant for acute lymphoblastic leukemia, so the T cells may come from the graft donor. The chain is built from TRBV9 and TRBJ2-2; D is ambiguous. The sample consisted of PBMCs, mostly from graft donor cells, taken 360 days after TCRalphabeta/CD19-depleted stem cell transplant. The CDR3 DNA follows: TGTGCCAGCAGCGTAGCTCACACCGGGGAGCTGTTTTTT. It is translated as CASSVAHTGELFF.